This T cell receptor beta chain was retrieved from a study of T cells expressing NK-cell markers. Across the whole study: Among eight sequenced donors, seven carried HCMV seropositivity while one was seronegative.

TCRdb processed the 5' RACE reads again and assigns one entry to each CDR3 protein, with no DNA. The repertoire table contains about 460,000 distinct CDR3 sequences. From germline, CDR1 is LNHNV and CDR2 YYDKDF (reference sequence). The CDR3 loop spans 12 amino acids. General study results and limits: Of the CD8+ T cell pool in roughly six donors, about 1.0-7.5% was accounted for by dominant NKG2C+ clonotypes.

In the case of this clonotype: As yet, its antigen is unknown.

The material sequenced was blood T cells: a sorted CD56 or NKG2C T cell subset, CD4+ or CD8+ T cells, or bulk PBMC T cells (not recorded which). This clonotype originated in a woman aged 45 to 65 in good health. This chain uses TRBV15 with TRBJ2-7; TCRdb outputs TRBD1, but without DNA this stays unchecked. The CDR3 protein is CATSPRPGEQYF. Together with reference TRBV15 and TRBJ2-7, the CDR3 gives the full variable domain: DAMVIQNPRYQVTQFGKPVTLSCSQTLNHNVMYWYQQKSSQAPKLLFHYYDKDFNNEADTPDNFQSRRPNTSFCFLDIRSPGLGDTAMYLCATSPRPGEQYFGPGTRLTVT.